The clone carrying this T cell receptor (beta chain) was seen only a few times. What it binds is not known. A much more abundant neighbour one base away suggests this may be a read error. The data were obtained in a study of T cells in Graves' hyperthyroidism and ophthalmopathy. Study-wide findings and caveats: By a 13 V-J model, ophthalmopathy was set apart from stable hyperthyroidism.

At first hyperthyroidism diagnosis, before any ophthalmopathy symptoms, the blood sample was collected. The ends were cut back, 2 bases at V and 4 bases at J, with 2 bases in the middle. This CDR3 is built from 11 residues. CDR1 is SGHVS and CDR2 is FQNEAQ in the germline V gene. RNA transcripts gave rise to amplified TCR beta CDR3 regions. First-round RT-PCR of the TCR CDR3 relied on the HTBI primer set. MiXCR, run by TCRdb on the multiplex PCR reads, gives a single entry per CDR3 protein. The sample carries some 140,000 distinct CDR3 sequences, roughly a fifth recorded once. This receptor was taken from a woman in her fifties or sixties with Graves' hyperthyroidism that later progressed to Graves' ophthalmopathy. The sequenced sample consisted of blood. This sequence joins TRBV7-8 and TRBJ2-5; D call uncertain. The CDR3 DNA follows: TGTGCCAGCAGCTTAATAGAGACCCAGTACTTC. Protein product: CASSLIETQYF.